This paragraph covers one T cell receptor beta chain sequence. As yet, its antigen is unknown. Germline CDR1 MNHEY, CDR2 SVGEGT. V was cut by 7 bases and J by 1 base, with 7 bases left in between. The length of the CDR3 is 12 residues. RNA transcripts provided the template for amplifying TCR beta CDR3 regions. HTBI-primed first-round RT-PCR preceded second-round multiplex PCR. TCRdb recomputed calls from the multiplex PCR reads with MiXCR, one row per CDR3 protein. The repertoire holds around 1.1 million distinct CDR3 sequences, with roughly 35% as singletons. Hyperthyroidism in these 18- to 65-year-old patients was newly diagnosed, lasting under 2 months. Other autoimmune diseases, uncontrolled infections, pregnancy and lactation each led to patient exclusion. This entry belongs to a study of Graves' ophthalmopathy and Graves' hyperthyroidism. Overall study findings and caveats: Ophthalmopathy progression cases were predicted by the model with roughly 71% sensitivity and 72% to 80% specificity. A model built from 13 signatures distinguished ophthalmopathy from stable hyperthyroidism with 85% to 90% sensitivity and 81.08% specificity.

The clonotype comes from an adult man with Graves' hyperthyroidism. Sequences were obtained from peripheral blood or thyroid tissue (not recorded which). The rearrangement links TRBV6-2 or TRBV6-3 to TRBJ1-1, with D possibly being TRBD1 (5 bases). The CDR3 reads CASKTGNTEAFF. In DNA, the CDR3 is TGTGCCAGCAAAACAGGGAACACTGAAGCTTTCTTT.